The 20 T cell receptor beta chains below come from one sample, sequenced in a study of cytomegalovirus exposure and HLA in healthy donors. The PCR employed 60 Vbeta primers together with 13 Jbeta primers. TCRdb's table, derived via immunoSEQ multiplex PCR, lists solely in-frame clones and lacks some. The sample consists of 150,000 to 200,000 clones, 70% to 90% of them appearing once. Specimen: PBMCs. All receptors come from a young woman in good health and CMV-seropositive.

V and J are TRBV7-9 and TRBJ1-2; D not resolved. CDR3 size: 14 residues. Per the germline V gene, CDR1 is SEHNR and CDR2 is FQNEAQ (reference sequence). V was shortened by 3 bases and J by 0 bases, with 8 bases between the two germline ends. CDR3 DNA sequence: TGTGCCAGCAGCTTGGGAGGGACTAACTATGGCTACACCTTC. Translation: CASSLGGTNYGYTF.

J is TRBJ2-7 and V is TRBV7-7, with 10 bases fitting TRBD2. J lost 0 bases, V lost 5 bases, and 4 bases had no gene match. The CDR3 covers 15 residues. CDR1 is SSHAT, CDR2 FNYEAQ, per germline (reference sequence). The CDR3 loop reads CASSPGTSDSYEQYF. Written as DNA, the CDR3 is TGTGCCAGCAGCCCCGGGACTAGCGACTCCTACGAGCAGTACTTC.

The gene calls are TRBV9 and TRBJ2-2, with D unresolved. The CDR3 runs 12 residues. The germline V gene has CDR1 SGDLS and CDR2 YYNGEE. V lost 1 base to trimming and J lost 7 bases, with 5 bases between them. The CDR3 DNA reads TGTGCCAGCAGCGTATATAGCGGGGAGCTGTTTTTT. It yields the protein CASSVYSGELFF.

The chain joins TRBV5-4 to TRBJ1-2; 10 bases are a match to TRBD1. The CDR3 has 15 residues. The ends lost 7 bases at V and 3 bases at J; junction bases unmatched: 9. Germline V gene sequence: CDR1 SGHNT, CDR2 YYREEE (reference sequence). The CDR3 nucleotides read TGTGCCAGCTTGGTTGGGGACAGGGGAGACTATGGCTACACCTTC. Translated, it gives CASLVGDRGDYGYTF.

The rearrangement links TRBV27 to TRBJ1-2; tentatively, D is TRBD1 (6 bases). The CDR3 has 14 residues. The germline CDR1 and CDR2 sequences are MNHEY and SMNVEV (reference sequence). V lost 1 base and J 4 bases, leaving 10 bases between the germline ends. The CDR3 DNA reads as TGTGCCAGCAGTTTATGGGGCAGGGGCTATGGCTACACCTTC. This translates into CASSLWGRGYGYTF.

A note on this clone: The same CDR3 is also encoded by other DNA sequences in this sample. The rearrangement links TRBV30 to TRBJ1-3; D is uncertain. The germline V and J ends were trimmed by 0 bases and 4 bases, with 7 bases remaining between them. The V gene's germline CDR1 is GTSNPN and CDR2 SVGIG (reference sequence). The CDR3 is made up of 13 amino acids. The CDR3 region has the DNA TGTGCCTGGAGTGTACTCTCCGGAAACACCATATATTTT. Translation gives CAWSVLSGNTIYF.

The chain couples TRBV6-1 to TRBJ2-3, with TRBD2 as a possible D gene (5 bases). The CDR3 totals 15 residues. Germline loops: CDR1 MNHNS, CDR2 SASEGT. Trimming removed 3 bases from V and 4 bases from J, with 14 bases in between. CDR3 amino acids: CASSDSWRSPDTQYF. The CDR3 nucleotides read TGTGCCAGCAGTGACAGTTGGAGGTCTCCAGATACGCAGTATTTT.

The V gene is TRBV21-1, the J gene TRBJ1-4; TRBD1, the D gene given by the table, was not confirmed from the DNA. TRBV21-1 is designated a pseudogene. The CDR3 loop spans 13 amino acids. The CDR3 here is CASSRDRNEKLFF. CDR3 coding DNA: TGTGCCAGCAGCCGGGACAGAAATGAAAAACTGTTTTTT.

This clone has a handful of counts. This chain uses TRBV19 with TRBJ1-2; D may be TRBD1 (5 bases). Germline assignment: CDR1 LNHDA and CDR2 SQIVND (reference sequence). This CDR3 spans 14 amino acids. Trimming pared 10 bases from V and 3 bases from J, leaving 18 bases between. CDR3: CATLPGGAHYGYTF. Here the CDR3 DNA reads TGTGCCACCCTCCCGGGAGGGGCTCACTATGGCTACACCTTC.

The chain uses TRBV11-2 and TRBJ1-4; D not certain. The CDR3 consists of 14 residues. Germline CDR1 reads SGHAT; CDR2 reads FQNNGV. V was trimmed by 5 bases and J by 2 bases, leaving 9 bases between them. CDR3 loop: CASSHRHTNEKLFF. The CDR3 DNA reads as TGTGCCAGCAGCCACAGACATACTAATGAAAAACTGTTTTTT.

J is TRBJ1-2 and V is TRBV6-6, with 9 nucleotides matching TRBD1. This CDR3 spans 14 amino acids. Germline CDR1 MNHNY, CDR2 SVGAGI (reference sequence). V trimming: 7 bases; J trimming: 8 bases; junction bases outside the gene matches: 11. This chain's CDR3 is CASKQQGALEGYTF. The CDR3 DNA reads TGTGCCAGCAAACAACAGGGGGCCTTGGAAGGCTACACCTTC.

Here the CDR3 reads CASSLGTRADAFF. The DNA of the CDR3 is TGTGCCAGCAGCTTAGGGACTAGGGCGGACGCTTTCTTT. V is TRBV7-2 and J is TRBJ1-1; no firm D call. This CDR3 comprises 13 residues. Deletions cut 1 base from V and 11 bases from J, with 14 bases between. From germline, CDR1 is SGHTA and CDR2 FQGNSA.

The chain carries TRBV28 and TRBJ1-4; D remains ambiguous. Trimming removed 5 bases from V and 8 bases from J, with 15 bases in between. This CDR3 is built from 14 residues. Germline loops: CDR1 MDHEN, CDR2 SYDVKM. The CDR3 DNA reads as TGTGCCAGCAGTCCCCTAGATCTCCCCGAAAAACTGTTTTTT. Encoded protein: CASSPLDLPEKLFF.

The J gene is TRBJ2-2, the V gene TRBV5-1, with TRBD2 identical over 9 bases. The trim removed 4 bases at V and 1 base at J, leaving 2 bases unmatched. This CDR3 contains 15 residues. Per the germline V gene, CDR1 is SGHRS and CDR2 is YFSETQ. CDR3 sequence reads: CASSQAGGNTGELFF. The CDR3 nucleotides are TGCGCCAGCAGCCAAGCGGGGGGGAACACCGGGGAGCTGTTTTTT.

The chain employs TRBV28 and TRBJ1-2; D is possibly TRBD1 (5 bases). Germline loops: CDR1 MDHEN, CDR2 SYDVKM. This CDR3 is built from 13 residues. V lost 8 bases and J lost 6, with 16 bases in between. CDR3 loop: CASGIDRADGYTF. The CDR3 DNA reads as TGTGCCAGCGGAATTGACAGAGCTGATGGCTACACCTTC.

V is TRBV28 and J is TRBJ2-1; D perhaps matches TRBD1 (6 bases). CDR1 MDHEN and CDR2 SYDVKM come from the germline V gene. Trimming cost V 6 bases and J 7 bases, with 10 bases left between them. CDR3 size: 12 residues. CDR3 in amino acids: CASRLRGNEQFF. CDR3 bases: TGTGCCAGCAGGCTGAGGGGGAATGAGCAGTTCTTC.

This chain joins TRBV7-2 and TRBJ1-5; a weak D match, TRBD1 (6 bases). The germline V gene encodes CDR1 SGHTA and CDR2 FQGNSA. The CDR3 is 13 residues long. V lost 6 bases, J lost 10 bases, and 16 bases lay in between. The CDR3: CASRRTAGIPQHF. The DNA for the CDR3 is TGTGCCAGCAGAAGGACAGCTGGAATTCCCCAGCATTTT. Based on the CDR3 plus reference TRBV7-2 and TRBJ1-5, the full variable domain is GAGVSQSPSNKVTEKGKDVELRCDPISGHTALYWYRQSLGQGLEFLIYFQGNSAPDKSGLPSDRFSAERTGGSVSTLTIQRTQQEDSAVYLCASRRTAGIPQHFGDGTRLSIL.

V gene TRBV28 combines with J gene TRBJ1-1, with 9 bases matching TRBD1. J gave up 9 bases and V 6 bases, and 14 bases lay outside the gene matches. The CDR3 length is 15 residues. CDR1 and CDR2 from the germline V gene are MDHEN and SYDVKM. CDR3 DNA sequence: TGTGCCAGCAGGTATCTACCCGGGGACAGGGAAAAAGCTTTCTTT. Residues: CASRYLPGDREKAFF.

V and J are TRBV6-7 and TRBJ1-5; 8 positions agree with TRBD1. TRBV6-7 is given ORF status, its function remaining uncertain. J gave up 4 bases and V 7 bases, and 15 bases lay outside the gene matches. There are 17 residues in the CDR3. As DNA, the CDR3 is TGTGCCAGCATTAGACAGGGGTTAGTCCTTTGTAATCAGCCCCAGCATTTT. Translated: CASIRQGLVLCNQPQHF.

There are a few counts of this clone. This chain uses TRBV4-1 with TRBJ1-1, with unresolved D. V was cut by 0 bases and J by 2 bases, with 7 bases left in between. CDR1 MGHRA and CDR2 YSYEKL come from the germline V gene. The CDR3 runs to 14 residues. The CDR3 here is CASSQEVLNTEAFF. The CDR3 region has the DNA TGCGCCAGCAGCCAAGAGGTACTCAACACTGAAGCTTTCTTT.